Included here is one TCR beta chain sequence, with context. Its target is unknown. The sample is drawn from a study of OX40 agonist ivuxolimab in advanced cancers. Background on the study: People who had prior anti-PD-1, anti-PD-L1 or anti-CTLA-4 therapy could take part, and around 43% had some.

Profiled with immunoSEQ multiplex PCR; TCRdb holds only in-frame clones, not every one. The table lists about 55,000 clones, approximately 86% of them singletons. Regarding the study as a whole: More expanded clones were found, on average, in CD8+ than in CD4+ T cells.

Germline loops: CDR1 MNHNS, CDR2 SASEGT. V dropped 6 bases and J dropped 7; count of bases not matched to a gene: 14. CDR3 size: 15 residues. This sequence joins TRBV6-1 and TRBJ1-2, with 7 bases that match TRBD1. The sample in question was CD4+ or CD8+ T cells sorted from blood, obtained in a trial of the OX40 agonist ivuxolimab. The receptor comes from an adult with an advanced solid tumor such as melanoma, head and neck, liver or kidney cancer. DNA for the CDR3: TGTGCCAGCAGGCCGGGACAGCTTTCTATCTTTGGCTACACCTTC. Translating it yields CASRPGQLSIFGYTF.